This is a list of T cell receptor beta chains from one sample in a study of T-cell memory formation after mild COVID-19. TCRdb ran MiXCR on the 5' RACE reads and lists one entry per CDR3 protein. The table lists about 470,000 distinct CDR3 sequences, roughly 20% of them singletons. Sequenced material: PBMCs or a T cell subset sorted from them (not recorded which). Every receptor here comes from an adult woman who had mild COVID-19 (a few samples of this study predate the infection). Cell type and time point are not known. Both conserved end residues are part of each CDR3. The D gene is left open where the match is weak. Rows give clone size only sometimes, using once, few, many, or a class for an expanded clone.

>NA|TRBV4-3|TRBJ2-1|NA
CASSQSSTSYNEQFF
TGCGCCAGCAGCCAGAGTTCAACAAGTTACAATGAGCAGTTCTTC
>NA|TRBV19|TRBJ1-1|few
CASSLGGVPPEAFF
TGTGCCAGTAGCTTGGGAGGTGTCCCCCCTGAAGCTTTCTTT
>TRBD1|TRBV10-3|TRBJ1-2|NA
CAISDPRQGKSYGYTF
TGTGCCATCAGTGACCCCCGACAGGGAAAGAGCTATGGCTACACCTTC
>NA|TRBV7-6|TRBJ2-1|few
CASSLAGAYDYNEQFF
TGTGCCAGCAGCTTAGCGGGGGCATACGATTACAATGAGCAGTTCTTC
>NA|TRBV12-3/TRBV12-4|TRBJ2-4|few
CASSKDQGAKNIQYF
TGTGCCAGCAGCAAAGACCAGGGAGCCAAAAACATTCAGTACTTC
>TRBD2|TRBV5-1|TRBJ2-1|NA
CASSLAGTSEANEQFF
TGCGCCAGCAGCTTGGCCGGGACTAGCGAGGCCAATGAGCAGTTCTTC
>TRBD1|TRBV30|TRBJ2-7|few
CAWSVSRQGTEQYF
TGTGCCTGGAGTGTAAGTCGACAGGGGACCGAGCAGTACTTC
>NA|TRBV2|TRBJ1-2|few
CASSEGGRPTRGYTF
TGTGCCAGCAGTGAAGGTGGCAGACCTACACGCGGCTACACCTTC
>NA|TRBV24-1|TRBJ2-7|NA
CATSTRGFGRQYF
TGTGCCACCAGTACCCGGGGGTTTGGGAGACAGTACTTC
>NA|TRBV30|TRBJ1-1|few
CAWFFTEAFF
TGTGCCTGGTTCTTCACTGAAGCTTTCTTT
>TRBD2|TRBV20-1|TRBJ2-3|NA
CSAALPRAGVTDTQYF
TGCAGTGCCGCCCTCCCGAGAGCGGGGGTCACAGATACGCAGTATTTT
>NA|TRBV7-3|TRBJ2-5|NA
CASSGEGGQETQYF
TGTGCCAGCAGTGGAGAGGGGGGCCAAGAGACCCAGTACTTC
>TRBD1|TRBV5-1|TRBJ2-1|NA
CASSLYGDRGDEQFF
TGCGCCAGCAGCTTGTACGGAGACAGGGGCGATGAGCAGTTCTTC
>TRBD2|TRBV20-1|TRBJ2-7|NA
CSARDGWRASGSGEQYF
TGCAGTGCTAGAGATGGGTGGAGGGCTAGCGGGAGCGGGGAGCAGTACTTC
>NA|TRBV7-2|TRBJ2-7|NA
CASSPNRGYEQYF
TGTGCCAGCAGCCCCAATCGGGGGTACGAGCAGTACTTC
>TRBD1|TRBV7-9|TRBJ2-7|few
CASSRTGGRYEQYF
TGTGCCAGCAGCCGGACAGGGGGCCGCTACGAGCAGTACTTC
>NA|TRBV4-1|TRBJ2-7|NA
CASSQGRPTYEQYF
TGCGCCAGCAGCCAAGGGAGACCAACCTACGAGCAGTACTTC
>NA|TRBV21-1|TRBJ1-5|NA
CASSKGRFPIQGAHMSNQPQHF
TGTGCCAGCAGCAAAGGCAGATTCCCTATTCAGGGTGCCCATATGAGCAATCAGCCCCAGCATTTT
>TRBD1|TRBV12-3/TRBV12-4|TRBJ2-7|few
CASSKDRGNYEQYF
TGTGCCAGCAGTAAAGACAGGGGGAACTACGAGCAGTACTTC
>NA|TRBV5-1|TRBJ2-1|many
CASSFLAGGNEQFF
TGCGCCAGCAGCTTTTTGGCAGGCGGGAATGAGCAGTTCTTC
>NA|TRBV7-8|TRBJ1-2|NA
CASNQQGSNYGYTF
TGTGCCAGCAACCAACAGGGCTCTAACTATGGCTACACCTTC
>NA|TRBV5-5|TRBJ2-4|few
CASSQTTGIAAKNIQYF
TGTGCCAGCAGCCAGACCACAGGGATTGCGGCCAAAAACATTCAGTACTTC
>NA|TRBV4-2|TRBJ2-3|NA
CASSLGKSTDTQYF
TGTGCCAGCAGCCTGGGTAAGAGCACAGATACGCAGTATTTT
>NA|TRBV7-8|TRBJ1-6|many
CASSLVRETSPLHF
TGTGCCAGCAGCTTAGTCCGTGAGACTTCACCCCTCCACTTT
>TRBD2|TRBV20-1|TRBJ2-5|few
CSARPSGRAEETQYF
TGCAGTGCTAGGCCTAGCGGGAGGGCGGAAGAGACCCAGTACTTC
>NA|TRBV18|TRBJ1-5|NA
CASSIGGNNQPQHF
TGTGCCAGCTCAATAGGGGGGAACAATCAGCCCCAGCATTTT
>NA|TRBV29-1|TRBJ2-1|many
CSVEDLGGSANEQFF
TGCAGCGTTGAAGATCTGGGGGGATCCGCTAATGAGCAGTTCTTC
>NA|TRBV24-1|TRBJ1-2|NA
CATSAGGAANYGYTF
TGTGCCACCAGTGCGGGGGGAGCGGCTAACTATGGCTACACCTTC
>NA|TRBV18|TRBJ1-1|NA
CASSPQVTNTEAFF
TGTGCCAGCTCACCCCAGGTTACGAACACTGAAGCTTTCTTT
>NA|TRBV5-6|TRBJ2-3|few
CASSPGTNTQYF
TGTGCCAGCAGCCCAGGGACAAATACGCAGTATTTT
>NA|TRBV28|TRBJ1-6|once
CASSSEGSYNSPLHF
TGTGCCAGCAGTTCCGAAGGCTCCTATAATTCACCCCTCCACTTT
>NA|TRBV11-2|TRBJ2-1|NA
CASSLGVGIGGDYNEQFF
TGTGCCAGCAGCTTAGGAGTGGGAATCGGCGGGGATTACAATGAGCAGTTCTTC
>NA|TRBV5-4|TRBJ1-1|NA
CASSPGGVRGTEAFF
TGTGCCAGCAGCCCGGGGGGTGTCAGGGGCACTGAAGCTTTCTTT